This T cell receptor beta chain was sequenced in a study of CD8+ T cells in alopecia areata. Study at large: Oral tofacitinib (5 to 10 mg twice daily) was administered to treated patients.

Treatment in this sample: oral pan-JAK inhibitor, 5-10 mg twice daily. Separation by sorting yielded CD4+ and CD8+ T cells from PBMCs. CDR1 SGHTA and CDR2 FQGNSA come from the germline V gene. This CDR3 region has 12 residues. V dropped 2 bases and J dropped 5 bases, with 6 bases sitting between them. Reverse transcribed after extraction, RNA yielded cDNA as the sequencing template. Produced via immunoSEQ multiplex PCR; TCRdb's table is partial and in-frame only. This repertoire shows 200,000 to 250,000 clones, around two fifths found once; its top ten account for about 2.6%. Comment on this clone: Its specificity is unknown.

The study's findings and limits: In scalp, tofacitinib significantly decreased clonality and expanded CD8+ clones among the top 100.

Sequenced material: CD4+ T cells sorted from blood, taken at approximately week 36, from a patient treated with tofacitinib. The TCR comes from a human donor with alopecia areata. J is TRBJ2-5 and V is TRBV7-2, with no clear D. In DNA form, the CDR3 reads TGTGCCAGCAGCTTATTTAGGGAGACCCAGTACTTC. It yields the protein CASSLFRETQYF.